This TCR beta chain was identified in a study of Graves' ophthalmopathy and Graves' hyperthyroidism. Study-level findings and limits: Most thyroid clonotypes expanded beyond 0.001 frequency were also found in blood.

This clonotype was observed many times. Its antigen is as yet unknown. RNA transcripts were the template, and TCR beta CDR3 regions were amplified from them. HTBI primers were used in a first-round RT-PCR, which preceded a second-round multiplex PCR. MiXCR was run by TCRdb on the multiplex PCR reads, yielding one entry per CDR3 protein. The repertoire has almost 750,000 distinct CDR3 sequences, 40% of them found once; the top ten carry less than 55%. The clonotype was recovered from an adult man with Graves' ophthalmopathy. The sequencing sample was made of peripheral blood.

The CDR3 sequence: CASSLPGGETQYF. The DNA for the CDR3 is TGTGCCAGCAGCTTACCAGGGGGGGAGACCCAGTACTTC. The rearrangement links TRBV7-2 to TRBJ2-5; possible D gene TRBD1, 7 bases. Looked up from germline, CDR1 is SGHTA and CDR2 is FQGNSA. Trimming removed 2 bases from V and 5 bases from J, with 9 bases in between. The length of the CDR3 is 13 residues.